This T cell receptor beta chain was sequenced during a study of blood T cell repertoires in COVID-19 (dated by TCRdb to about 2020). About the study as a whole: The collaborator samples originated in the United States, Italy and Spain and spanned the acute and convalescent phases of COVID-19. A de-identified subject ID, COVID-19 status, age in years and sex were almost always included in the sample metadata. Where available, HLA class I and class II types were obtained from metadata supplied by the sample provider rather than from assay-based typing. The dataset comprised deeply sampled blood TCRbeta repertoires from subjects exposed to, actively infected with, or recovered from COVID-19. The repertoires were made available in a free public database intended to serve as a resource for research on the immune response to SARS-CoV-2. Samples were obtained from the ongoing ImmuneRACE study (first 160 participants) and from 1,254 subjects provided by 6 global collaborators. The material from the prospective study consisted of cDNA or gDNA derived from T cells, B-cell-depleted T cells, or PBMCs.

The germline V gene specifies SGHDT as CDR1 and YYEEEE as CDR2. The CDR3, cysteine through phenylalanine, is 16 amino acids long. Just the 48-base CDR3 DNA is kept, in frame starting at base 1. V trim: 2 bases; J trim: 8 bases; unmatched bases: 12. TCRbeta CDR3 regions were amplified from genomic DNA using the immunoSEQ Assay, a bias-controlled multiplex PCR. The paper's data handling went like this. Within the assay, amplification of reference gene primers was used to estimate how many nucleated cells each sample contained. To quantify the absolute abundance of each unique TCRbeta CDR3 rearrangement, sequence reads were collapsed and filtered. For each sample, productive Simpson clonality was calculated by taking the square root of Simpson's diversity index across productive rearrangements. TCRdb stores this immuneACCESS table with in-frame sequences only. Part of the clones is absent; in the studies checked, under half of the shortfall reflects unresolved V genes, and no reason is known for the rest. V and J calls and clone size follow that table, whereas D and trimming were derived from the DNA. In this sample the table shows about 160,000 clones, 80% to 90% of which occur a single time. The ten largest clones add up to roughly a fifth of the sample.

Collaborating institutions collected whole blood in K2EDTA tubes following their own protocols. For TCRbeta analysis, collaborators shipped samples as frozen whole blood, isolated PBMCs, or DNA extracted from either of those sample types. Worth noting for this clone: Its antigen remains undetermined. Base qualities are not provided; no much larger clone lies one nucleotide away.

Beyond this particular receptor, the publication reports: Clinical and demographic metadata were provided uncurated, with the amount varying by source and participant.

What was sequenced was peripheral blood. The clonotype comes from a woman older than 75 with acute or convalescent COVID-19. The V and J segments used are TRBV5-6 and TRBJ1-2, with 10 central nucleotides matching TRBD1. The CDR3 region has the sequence CASSFPDGQGVSGYTF. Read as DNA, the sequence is TGTGCCAGCAGCTTCCCGGACGGACAGGGGGTGTCCGGCTACACCTTC.